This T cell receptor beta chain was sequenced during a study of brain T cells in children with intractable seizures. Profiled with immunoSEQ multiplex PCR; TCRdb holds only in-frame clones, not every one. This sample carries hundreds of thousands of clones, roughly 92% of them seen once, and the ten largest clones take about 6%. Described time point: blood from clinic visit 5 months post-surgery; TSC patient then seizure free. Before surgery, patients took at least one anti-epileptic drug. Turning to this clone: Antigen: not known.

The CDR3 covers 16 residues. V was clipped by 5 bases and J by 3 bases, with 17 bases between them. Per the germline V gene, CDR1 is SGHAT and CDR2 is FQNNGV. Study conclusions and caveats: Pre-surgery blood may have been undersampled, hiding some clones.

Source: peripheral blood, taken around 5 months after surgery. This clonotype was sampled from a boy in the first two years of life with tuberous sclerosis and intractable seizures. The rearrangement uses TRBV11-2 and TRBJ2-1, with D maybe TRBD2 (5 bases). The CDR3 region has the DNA TGTGCCAGCAGCGCACGGTCGGGATTTCACTACAATGAGCAGTTCTTC. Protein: CASSARSGFHYNEQFF.